The 30 T cell receptor beta chains below all came from one sample that was sequenced in a study of cytomegalovirus exposure and HLA in healthy donors. Profiled with immunoSEQ multiplex PCR; TCRdb holds only in-frame clones, not every one. Of under 300,000 clones in the sample, approximately 83% are singletons; the top ten hold around 1.3%. Sequenced material: PBMCs. The source of these receptors is a woman between 25 and 40 years old in good health and CMV-seropositive.

The CDR3 loop is CAWRATGGQPQHF. CDR3 nucleotides: TGTGCCTGGAGGGCTACAGGGGGACAGCCCCAGCATTTT. V gene TRBV30 combines with J gene TRBJ1-5; 8 bases are shared with TRBD1. Germline loops: CDR1 GTSNPN, CDR2 SVGIG (reference sequence). The CDR3 extends over 13 amino acids. With 3 bases clipped from V and 7 bases from J, the junction kept 5 bases outside the gene matches.

The CDR3 sequence: CAIQPAGGTDTQYF. The CDR3, as DNA: TGTGCCATCCAACCAGCGGGAGGCACAGATACGCAGTATTTT. V is TRBV10-3 and J is TRBJ2-3; 8 nucleotides align to TRBD2. The ends lost 8 bases at V and 1 base at J; junction bases unmatched: 5. This CDR3 comprises 14 residues. CDR1 and CDR2 (germline): ENHRY, SYGVKD.

The chain is built from TRBV6-6 and TRBJ2-2, with D possibly TRBD1 on 5 matching bases. The germline CDR1 and CDR2 sequences are MNHNY and SVGAGI (reference sequence). Trimming removed 7 bases from V and 6 bases from J, with 6 bases in between. The CDR3 consists of 11 residues. This chain's CDR3 is CASIRAGELFF. CDR3 nucleotides: TGTGCCAGCATCAGGGCCGGGGAGCTGTTTTTT.

The CDR3 reads CASSPSGLGPYEQYF. CDR3 bases: TGTGCCAGCAGTCCATCGGGACTAGGCCCCTACGAGCAGTACTTC. This rearrangement joins TRBV27 to TRBJ2-7; 8 bases match TRBD2. Germline V gene data show CDR1 as MNHEY and CDR2 as SMNVEV (reference sequence). The CDR3 has 15 amino acids. Losses at the gene ends were 5 bases for V and 2 bases for J; bases not matched to a gene: 8.

The chain recombines TRBV5-1 with TRBJ2-5, with 14 bases identical to TRBD2. The CDR3 is made up of 15 amino acids. With V trimmed by 6 bases and J by 5 bases, 6 bases remained unmatched. Germline loops: CDR1 SGHRS, CDR2 YFSETQ. CDR3 sequence reads: CASTPGLAGVETQYF. Written as DNA, the CDR3 is TGCGCCAGCACTCCGGGACTAGCGGGAGTCGAGACCCAGTACTTC. Together with reference TRBV5-1 and TRBJ2-5, the CDR3 gives the full variable domain: KAGVTQTPRYLIKTRGQQVTLSCSPISGHRSVSWYQQTPGQGLQFLFEYFSETQRNKGNFPGRFSGRQFSNSRSEMNVSTLELGDSALYLCASTPGLAGVETQYFGPGTRLLVL.

The gene calls are TRBV5-1 and TRBJ2-3, with 14 bases fitting TRBD2. V shed 3 bases, J shed 6 bases, and the junction held 15 bases outside the gene matches. Germline V gene sequence: CDR1 SGHRS, CDR2 YFSETQ. The CDR3 loop spans 19 amino acids. The CDR3 is CASSWTSGRPPRNWDTQYF. The DNA for the CDR3 is TGCGCCAGCAGCTGGACTAGCGGGAGGCCCCCGCGGAATTGGGATACGCAGTATTTT.

A note on this clone: Mismatch with germline at one junction end may stem from a read error. This chain links TRBV5-1 with TRBJ2-7, with 7 positions matching TRBD2. CDR1 and CDR2 (germline): SGHRS, YFSETQ. This CDR3 is 16 amino acids long. CDR3 sequence (DNA): TGCGCCAGCAGGTTGGACCCAGCGGGACTGTCCTACGAGCAGTACTTC. Translation: CASRLDPAGLSYEQYF.

CDR3 sequence (DNA): TGTGCCTGGAGTGGGTTGGGGACAGCTCAAGAGACCCAGTACTTC. It encodes CAWSGLGTAQETQYF. The chain joins TRBV30 to TRBJ2-5; 7 bases agree with TRBD1. This CDR3 spans 15 amino acids. Germline values: CDR1 GTSNPN, CDR2 SVGIG (reference sequence). V shed 1 base, J shed 2 bases, and the junction held 7 bases outside the gene matches.

The J gene is TRBJ2-7, the V gene TRBV27; TRBD1 matches 10 bases. CDR1 is MNHEY and CDR2 is SMNVEV in the germline V gene (reference sequence). The CDR3 is 14 residues long. The V gene end was trimmed by 4 bases and the J gene end by 4 bases; junction bases not matched to a gene: 4. CDR3 DNA sequence: TGTGCCAGCAGTTCGACAGGGGGCACGTACGAGCAGTACTTC. This sequence encodes CASSSTGGTYEQYF.

The chain has TRBV6-4 and TRBJ2-7; D perhaps matches TRBD2 (6 bases). CDR3 size: 13 residues. CDR1 and CDR2 (germline): MRHNA, SNTAGT. V was clipped by 8 bases and J by 4 bases, with 15 bases between them. CDR3 residues: CASPGLQIYEQYF. In DNA form, the CDR3 reads TGTGCCAGCCCTGGACTACAGATATACGAGCAGTACTTC.

This clone appeared once. The chain employs TRBV9 and TRBJ1-1, with 10 bases lining up with TRBD1. The CDR3 runs to 16 residues. Trimming at V came to 0 bases and at J to 1 base, leaving 3 bases not matched to a gene. Germline values: CDR1 SGDLS, CDR2 YYNGEE. The CDR3: CASSVGDRGGNTEAFF. In DNA, the CDR3 is TGTGCCAGCAGCGTAGGGGACAGGGGCGGGAACACTGAAGCTTTCTTT.

DNA for the CDR3: TGTGCCAGCAGCTCGGGACTAGCGGGAGGAGGTGAGACCCAGTACTTC. The encoded protein is CASSSGLAGGGETQYF. The V and J genes are TRBV11-2 and TRBJ2-5, with 15 bases fitting TRBD2. J lost 5 bases, V lost 4 bases, and 5 bases had no gene match. CDR3 length: 16 amino acids. Per the germline V gene, CDR1 is SGHAT and CDR2 is FQNNGV.

The count of this clone is one. The J gene is TRBJ2-1, the V gene TRBV9; D is perhaps TRBD2 (6 bases). Trimming took off 3 bases at V and 0 bases at J, with 13 bases between the two ends. This CDR3 contains 16 residues. Germline V gene lookup returns CDR1 SGDLS and CDR2 YYNGEE. The DNA of the CDR3 is TGTGCCAGCAGCGCCGGGACTCTAAGCTCCTACAATGAGCAGTTCTTC. Its protein is CASSAGTLSSYNEQFF.

V is TRBV28 and J is TRBJ1-1; no reliable D call. Germline assignment: CDR1 MDHEN and CDR2 SYDVKM. V was shortened by 5 bases and J by 11 bases, with 18 bases between the two germline ends. The CDR3 spans 13 residues. In DNA, the CDR3 is TGTGCCAGCAGTCCACCGGGAGACCTTGCTGCTTTCTTT. This codes for CASSPPGDLAAFF. The full variable domain, with the rest looked up from reference TRBV28 and TRBJ1-1, is DVKVTQSSRYLVKRTGEKVFLECVQDMDHENMFWYRQDPGLGLRLIYFSYDVKMKEKGDIPEGYSVSREKKERFSLILESASTNQTSMYLCASSPPGDLAAFFGQGTRLTVV.

This clone has a single count. This chain uses TRBV18 with TRBJ2-7; TRBD2 might be the D (6 bases). Germline lookup yields CDR1 KGHSH and CDR2 LQKENI. This CDR3 contains 15 residues. Deletions cut 3 bases from V and 1 base from J, with 13 bases between. The CDR3 reads CASSPGGTESYEQYF. The CDR3 region has the DNA TGTGCCAGCTCACCGGGCGGGACGGAATCCTACGAGCAGTACTTC.

The chain couples TRBV30 to TRBJ2-5, with D possibly TRBD2 on 6 matching bases. This CDR3 has 12 amino acids. Trimming left V 3 bases short and J 5 bases short, with 10 bases between. The germline V gene has CDR1 GTSNPN and CDR2 SVGIG (reference sequence). CDR3 DNA: TGTGCCTGGAGGAATCGGGGGGAGACCCAGTACTTC. It codes for CAWRNRGETQYF.

The rearrangement joins TRBV6-5 to TRBJ2-2, with TRBD2 as a possible D gene (5 bases). The CDR3 covers 15 residues. V lost 5 bases and J lost 1, with 11 bases in between. Germline V gene lookup returns CDR1 MNHEY and CDR2 SVGAGI. The CDR3 is CASSGTGENTGELFF. The CDR3 DNA is TGTGCCAGCAGTGGTACCGGGGAGAACACCGGGGAGCTGTTTTTT.

The chain uses TRBV19 and TRBJ2-2, with 13 bases aligning to TRBD2. The CDR3 extends over 19 amino acids. Germline CDR1 and CDR2: LNHDA and SQIVND (reference sequence). The V and J ends lost 5 bases and 0 bases, in that order; junction bases with no gene match: 9. CDR3 protein: CASSLGTSGNWANTGELFF. Here the CDR3 DNA reads TGTGCCAGTAGTCTGGGGACTAGCGGGAACTGGGCGAACACCGGGGAGCTGTTTTTT.

V is TRBV19 and J is TRBJ1-4, with D unclear. CDR1 and CDR2 (germline): LNHDA, SQIVND (reference sequence). This CDR3 has 13 residues. V was trimmed by 7 bases and J by 13 bases, leaving 19 bases between them. CDR3 sequence: CASNWRTSGLLFF. The CDR3 bases are TGTGCCAGTAATTGGAGAACCTCCGGCTTACTGTTTTTT.

The CDR3 here is CASSSQDSNQPQHF. CDR3 nucleotide sequence: TGTGCCAGCAGCTCACAGGACAGCAATCAGCCCCAGCATTTT. The rearrangement links TRBV7-9 to TRBJ1-5; the D gene is possibly TRBD1 (5 bases). The CDR3 covers 14 residues. Trimming removed 4 bases at V and 1 base at J, with 8 bases between. Per germline, CDR1 SEHNR and CDR2 FQNEAQ (reference sequence).

This clone was counted only a few times. The V and J genes are TRBV5-5 and TRBJ2-7; no firm D call. V was clipped by 4 bases and J by 3 bases, with 5 bases between them. The CDR3 runs 11 residues. Germline CDR1 reads SGHKS; CDR2 reads YYEKEE (reference sequence). CDR3 nucleotides: TGTGCCAGCAGCCTCTTCTACGAGCAGTACTTC. Protein sequence: CASSLFYEQYF.

The rearrangement uses TRBV4-1 and TRBJ2-1; 7 bases are a match to TRBD2. CDR3 size: 15 residues. The V gene end was trimmed by 0 bases and the J gene end by 3 bases; junction bases not matched to a gene: 2. Germline V gene data show CDR1 as MGHRA and CDR2 as YSYEKL. The CDR3: CASSQEKRDYNEQFF. The CDR3, as DNA: TGCGCCAGCAGCCAAGAAAAGCGGGACTACAATGAGCAGTTCTTC.

The V call is TRBV7-8, the J call TRBJ2-7, with 8 bases aligning to TRBD1. V lost 5 bases to trimming and J lost 2 bases; unmatched junction nucleotides: 5. CDR1 and CDR2 (germline): SGHVS, FQNEAQ. The CDR3 sequence is 14 residues long. In DNA form, the CDR3 reads TGTGCCAGCAGCAGGGACAGGACGACCTACGAGCAGTACTTC. It specifies CASSRDRTTYEQYF.

This chain uses TRBV6-1 with TRBJ2-7, with D tentatively TRBD2 (5 bases). This CDR3 is built from 14 residues. Trimming pared 2 bases from V and 5 bases from J, leaving 13 bases between. The germline CDR1 and CDR2 sequences are MNHNS and SASEGT. The CDR3 here is CASSESGEMDEQYF. DNA of the CDR3: TGTGCCAGCAGTGAATCCGGGGAAATGGACGAGCAGTACTTC.

The sample holds a few counts of this clone. The genes are TRBV10-3 and TRBJ1-5; TRBD1 might be the D (6 bases). Germline CDR1 is ENHRY and CDR2 is SYGVKD. Deletions cut 5 bases from V and 5 bases from J, with 13 bases between. This CDR3 has 14 amino acids. The CDR3 here is CAISPQGRDQPQHF. The CDR3 region has the DNA TGTGCCATCAGTCCTCAGGGGAGGGATCAGCCCCAGCATTTT.

This CDR3 is CASSRTSGSWSYEQYF. Written as DNA, the CDR3 is TGCGCCAGCAGCCGGACTAGCGGGAGTTGGTCCTACGAGCAGTACTTC. J is TRBJ2-7 and V is TRBV5-1; 13 nucleotides agree with TRBD2. Trimming took 4 bases from V and 1 from J; bases not matched to a gene: 5. CDR3 length equals 16 residues. Germline CDR1 is SGHRS and CDR2 is YFSETQ.

V usage is TRBV6-4 and J usage is TRBJ2-3; the match to TRBD2 covers 10 bases. Trimming removed 10 bases from V and 7 bases from J; junction bases left unmatched: 23. This CDR3 region has 18 residues. CDR1 and CDR2 from the germline V gene are MRHNA and SNTAGT. The CDR3 DNA follows: TGTGCCAATACGAACGCCAGACTAGCGGGCGAGTGTCCTAATACGCAGTATTTT. As protein: CANTNARLAGECPNTQYF.

The table lists this clone with a count of one. The V and J genes are TRBV29-1 and TRBJ1-1, with 7 bases lining up with TRBD1. The germline V gene encodes CDR1 SQVTM and CDR2 ANQGSEA. The CDR3 has 15 amino acids. J lost 2 bases, V lost 4 bases, and 10 bases had no gene match. Here the CDR3 reads CSVAGNRGVNTEAFF. The CDR3 nucleotides read TGCAGCGTTGCAGGTAACAGGGGTGTAAACACTGAAGCTTTCTTT.

This chain links TRBV5-1 with TRBJ1-1; D is unclear. Germline lookup yields CDR1 SGHRS and CDR2 YFSETQ. CDR3 size: 12 residues. The V end lost 3 bases, the J end lost 1 base, and 4 bases lay between the germline ends. This CDR3 is CASSSGNTEAFF. The CDR3 nucleotides are TGCGCCAGCAGCTCGGGGAACACTGAAGCTTTCTTT.

This chain connects TRBV5-4 to TRBJ2-5, with 7 bases identical to TRBD1. J gave up 5 bases and V 4 bases, and 8 bases lay outside the gene matches. The germline gives CDR1 SGHNT, CDR2 YYREEE (reference sequence). CDR3 length equals 14 residues. This CDR3 is CASSHRQGAETQYF. As DNA, the CDR3 is TGTGCCAGCAGCCACAGACAGGGCGCGGAGACCCAGTACTTC.